This TCR beta chain was observed in a study of cytomegalovirus exposure and HLA in healthy donors (dated by TCRdb to about 2017). Looking at the study overall: An earlier analysis of under 600 of the donors reported 276 Gb of sequence data and approximately 110 million unique TCR beta sequences from approximately 180 million T cells. Around 320 gigabases of sequencing data and 80 million or so unique TCR sequences were included in an early release covering under 650 HLA-typed donors. Of the roughly 430 genotyped donors, over 70% fell in the genetic ancestry cluster associated with self-reported Caucasian donors. The study aimed to test whether cataloging public T cell receptors could reveal signatures of past pathogen exposure. The study used immunosequencing to profile the T cell repertoires of more than 650 subjects and linked those repertoires to cytomegalovirus serostatus. Along with the approximately 600-subject first cohort, a separate validation cohort of around 110 different subjects was used. The study combined high-throughput TCR immunosequencing, statistical association of individual TCRs with disease status, and machine learning to predict cytomegalovirus infection status. A later analysis re-analyzed previously published TCR beta repertoires from roughly 690 donors and added high-resolution HLA genotyping to study TCR occurrence patterns. Rather than using new phenotypic data, the later analysis identified candidate immune exposures from TCR beta sequences and from how often those sequences occurred across donors. To decide whether each TCR beta V gene segment behaved as functional or pseudogenic, an earlier analysis of 587 of the donors relied on high-throughput TCR beta sequencing. Alongside the repertoire data, information on donor age, sex, ethnicity and CMV serostatus was compiled. A later genetic analysis took genome-wide SNP genotypes for about 65% of the 666 donors and used that subset as a discovery cohort. Every repertoire in the discovery cohort had been generated on one and the same sequencing platform. Class I and class II HLA loci were covered by the typing at four-digit resolution. Typing coverage varied by locus: roughly 620-640 donors for A, B, C, DRB1 and DQB1; roughly 510 for DQA1; over 600 for DPA1; approximately 470 for DPB1. Several DR-DQ haplotypes were treated as single units for association and clustering because of strong linkage in the cohort. Across 300 to 500 genotyped donors of the cohort, an average of approximately 240,000 unique TCR beta nucleotide sequences per donor were sequenced, and roughly 20% of those sequences were non-productive. Overall study outcomes, separate from this receptor: In an earlier analysis of about 540 of the donors, most TCR beta V segments were observed in productive rearrangements about 90% or about 30% of the time, broadly matching IMGT annotations. In vitro tests confirmed that a few of the cytomegalovirus-associated TCR beta chains recognize cytomegalovirus antigens. The classifier was reported to diagnose cytomegalovirus status with high specificity and sensitivity in both the original and validation cohorts. It was suggested by the authors that the approach could potentially be generalized to other disease states and immunological phenotypes. Because HLA typing was unavailable for some donors at each locus, only the typed subset was used in association tests. The presence/absence analyses assumed that sequencing depth was roughly uniform across donors, and that assumption may not be true. In a later genetic analysis, a missense DCLRE1C variant was associated with V-gene and J-gene trimming of TCR beta chains, and the association was replicated in an independent cohort. The 87-base-pair reads could not distinguish some IMGT-functional V segments, including TRBV6-2 and TRBV6-3, so those segments were excluded. In this cohort, only TCR beta chains were sequenced, and detectable features were limited by the absence of alpha or paired-chain data. Compared with equally common non-associated chains, HLA-associated TCR beta chains in a later analysis were more clonally expanded and had lower generation probabilities. A total of fewer than 200 TCR beta chains were listed by the study as associated with cytomegalovirus. According to a later analysis, most CMV-associated TCR beta chains appeared to be HLA-restricted, and the HLA associations seemed to be driven largely by CMV exposure. A further reported finding was that TCR beta sequences accurately predicted the HLA-A and HLA-B alleles for most subjects in the first cohort. According to a later analysis, TCR association rates differed among HLA loci, with DRB1 alleles showing the most associated TCRs and HLA-C alleles showing the fewest. Over 15 rarely observed V segments, including chromosome 9 orphons, were excluded from the earlier analysis of several hundred of the donors because counts were too low. When HLA alleles, especially DR and DQ, strongly co-occurred, TCR associations were difficult to assign to individual alleles. The only immune exposure information available for the cohort was CMV serostatus. Most TCR sequences were observed very rarely across donors, whereas some public TCRs were present in many individuals. Specific HLA alleles were associated with 16,951 TCR beta sequences at a false discovery rate of 0.05 in a later analysis. A cluster of highly shared sequence variants was judged likely to be a technical artifact of the sequencing pipeline. Correlated functional status among segregating V segments might be attributable to linkage disequilibrium, but an unknown experimental factor could not be ruled out. In a later genetic analysis, fewer N-insertions in productive TCRs were reported among donors in an Asian-associated ancestry cluster than the roughly 710-donor mean. According to a later analysis, parvovirus B19, influenza, CMV and Epstein-Barr virus appeared linked to several top co-occurrence clusters.

Relative to germline, V is 5 bases shorter and J is 1 base shorter, with 20 bases between their ends. The CDR3 goes from the cysteine to the phenylalanine over 17 residues. The read is trimmed to its CDR3 DNA, 51 bases read in frame from base 1. The germline V gene (reference sequence) supplies CDR1 SEHNR and CDR2 FQNEAQ. This clone was seen just once. Its antigen specificity is not known. There are no base qualities to consult, and no much larger clone falls within one base. Library preparation used the immunoSEQ multiplex PCR assay. For the multiplex PCR, a mixture combining 60 forward primers for TCR Vbeta segments and 13 reverse primers for TCR Jbeta segments was used. The CDR3 region of rearranged TCR beta genes was amplified from genomic DNA with a multiplex PCR assay. Amplified TCR beta libraries were sequenced as 87-base-pair reads on the Illumina HiSeq System. From the authors' description of their analysis: A later analysis tallied around 87 million unique TCR beta chains across the 650 to 750 repertoires, and roughly 11 million of those chains were shared by two or more donors. Raw reads were error-corrected and collapsed into unique sequences with a nearest-neighbor algorithm that merged closely related sequences to remove PCR and sequencing errors. V, D and J gene segments were assigned by aligning CDR3 sequences to IMGT reference sequences. For a sequence to be retained, at least a six-nucleotide match to both a V gene segment and a J gene segment was required. A rearrangement was called productive if the CDR3 had no stop codons and remained in frame with V and J, and every other rearrangement was called non-productive. CDR3 was defined by IMGT convention, running from the second conserved V-encoded cysteine to the conserved J-encoded phenylalanine. The earlier analysis of more than 450 of the donors excluded sequences that lacked an unambiguous match to a single V gene segment. In an earlier analysis of about 590 of the donors, a V segment was called functional when productive rearrangements were above 56.7%, and segregating when the standard deviation between donors exceeded 5%. A statistical classification framework was developed to diagnose cytomegalovirus status using the catalog of TCR beta chain sequences. A later analysis assigned V and J genes by comparing TCR nucleotide sequences with IMGT/GENE-DB human TR gene sequences. Using the TCRdist pipeline, a later analysis assigned CDR3 sequences along with most-parsimonious VDJ recombination scenarios. A later analysis defined each TCR beta chain by its CDR3 amino acid sequence plus V-gene family, and excluded reads lacking a unique V-gene family. A later analysis removed several hundred highly shared, low-generation-probability nucleotide sequences to deal with suspected cross-contamination and a sequencing artifact. For each public chain, a later analysis derived a clonal expansion index from normalized ranks of inferred template counts within each repertoire. A later analysis computed generation probabilities with a VDJ recombination model fitted to out-of-frame rearrangements, and checked the results against IGoR. In a later analysis, hypergeometric tests were used to score TCR-TCR, TCR-HLA and TCR-CMV co-occurrence, with a repertoire-size bias correction applied to TCR pairs. A later analysis estimated false discovery rates by permuting HLA or CMV assignments 20 times. In a later analysis, co-occurring TCRs were grouped with DBSCAN, and TCRdist sequence similarity was added when clustering was performed within HLA-allele-positive subsets. Repertoires with fewer than 30,000 or more than 120,000 public chains, plus five repertoires with anomalous nucleotide sharing, were excluded from co-occurrence clustering. TCRdb stores this immuneACCESS table with in-frame sequences only. Part of the clones is absent; in the studies checked, under half of the shortfall reflects unresolved V genes, and no reason is known for the rest. V and J calls and clone size are given by that table; D and trimming were obtained from the DNA. Across this sample there are about 110,000 clones, with 70% to 80% seen only once. Around 1.3% of the sample rests with the top ten.

In total, 600 or so healthy bone marrow donors made up the cohort. At the time of sampling, all cohort members were nominally healthy, though unrecorded immune exposures were likely present. The donor was CMV seronegative and belonged to the group of 352 seronegative cohort members. Each donor provided a peripheral blood sample, and peripheral blood mononuclear cells were used for TCR beta sequencing. The Qiagen DNeasy Blood Extraction Kit was used to extract genomic DNA from the blood cell samples. The material sequenced was PBMCs. This receptor was obtained from a man aged 35-49 years in good health and CMV-seronegative. Here the chain combines TRBV7-9 and TRBJ1-1; no D gene is confidently identified. The CDR3 amino acid sequence is: CASSPRAWAEGNTEAFF. The base sequence is TGTGCCAGCAGCCCGAGGGCCTGGGCTGAGGGGAACACTGAAGCTTTCTTT.